A single sample gave rise to the 5 T cell receptor beta chains below, sequenced in a study of T cells generated in artificial thymic organoids. Separate semi-nested PCRs amplified TCRalpha and TCRbeta libraries using constant-region reverse primers in TRAC or TRBC. Via MiXCR, TCRdb re-called the 5' RACE reads, giving one row per CDR3 protein. Of fewer than 9,000 distinct CDR3 sequences listed, approximately 20% are singletons. Sequencing was done on a sample of naive CD8+ T cells from the thymus. Subset defined: CD3+TCRalphabeta+CD8SP T cells; for blood, CD45RO-CCR7+ naive CD8+ T cells. The receptors were gathered from a human donor who gave cord blood stem cells for thymic organoid culture, a cardiac surgery patient who gave postnatal thymus, or a blood donor (not recorded which).

The chain links TRBV27 to TRBJ2-7, with D maybe TRBD2 (6 bases). The CDR3 has 15 residues. V lost 6 bases and J lost 3, with 18 bases in between. The germline CDR1 and CDR2 sequences are MNHEY and SMNVEV (reference sequence). The CDR3 loop is CASSPRGGNYYEQYF. CDR3 sequence (DNA): TGTGCCAGCAGCCCTAGAGGAGGGAACTACTACGAGCAGTACTTC.

This clonotype is labeled as medium-sized. This chain connects TRBV10-3 to TRBJ2-1; the D gene is possibly TRBD2 (6 bases). Trimming stripped 6 bases from V and 4 bases from J, with 19 bases between. Germline V gene sequence: CDR1 ENHRY, CDR2 SYGVKD. The CDR3 loop spans 16 amino acids. This CDR3 reads CAISTSFEGGYNEQFF. The CDR3 DNA is TGTGCCATCAGCACTTCTTTCGAGGGAGGATACAATGAGCAGTTCTTC.

This clonotype is classed as medium-sized. V gene TRBV7-9 combines with J gene TRBJ1-2; D uncertain. Germline V gene sequence: CDR1 SEHNR, CDR2 FQNEAQ (reference sequence). CDR3 length: 13 amino acids. Trimming took 3 bases from V and 3 from J, leaving 8 bases between them. The CDR3: CASSFGGDYGYTF. Written as DNA, the CDR3 is TGTGCCAGCAGCTTTGGTGGGGACTATGGCTACACCTTC. The complete variable domain, with remaining parts taken from reference TRBV7-9 and TRBJ1-2, reads DTGVSQNPRHKITKRGQNVTFRCDPISEHNRLYWYRQTLGQGPEFLTYFQNEAQLEKSRLLSDRFSAERPKGSFSTLEIQRTEQGDSAMYLCASSFGGDYGYTFGSGTRLTVV.

This clonotype is classed as medium-sized. V usage is TRBV6-5 and J usage is TRBJ2-1; D remains ambiguous. The CDR3 extends over 13 amino acids. Germline-derived CDR1 and CDR2 are MNHEY and SVGAGI. V was shortened by 6 bases and J by 7 bases, with 13 bases between the two germline ends. CDR3: CASSPKWMNEQFF. DNA for the CDR3: TGTGCCAGCAGCCCAAAATGGATGAATGAGCAGTTCTTC.

This clonotype is medium-sized by share. The rearrangement links TRBV7-3 to TRBJ2-2; D remains unclear. The V end lost 0 bases, the J end lost 7 bases, and 3 bases lay between the germline ends. The CDR3 is 12 residues long. CDR1 is SGHTA and CDR2 is FQGTGA in the germline V gene. Here the CDR3 DNA reads TGTGCCAGCAGCTTAACTAGCGGGGAGCTGTTTTTT. Amino acids: CASSLTSGELFF.